This TCR beta chain appears in the sequencing data of a study of cytomegalovirus exposure and HLA in healthy donors. The primer mix had 60 Vbeta and 13 Jbeta primers. Clones were read by immunoSEQ multiplex PCR, and TCRdb kept only the in-frame ones, dropping some. The sample yields some 110,000 clones, over 50% seen once. As concerns this clone: Its matching antigen is unknown.

The CDR3 is 13 amino acids. V gave up 7 bases and J gave up 5 bases, with 13 bases separating them. Germline CDR1 MRHNA, CDR2 SNTAGT. Findings of the study overall: Presence/absence analyses treated sequencing depth as roughly uniform across donors.

This sequence joins TRBV6-4 and TRBJ2-3; weak D call: TRBD2 (5 bases). This receptor was taken from a woman aged 40 to 55 in good health and CMV-seropositive. Sequenced material: PBMCs. DNA for the CDR3: TGTGCCAGCATGCGTGAAGAGGGAGATACGCAGTATTTT. As protein: CASMREEGDTQYF.